The entry below describes one T cell receptor (beta chain). TCRdb's table, derived via immunoSEQ multiplex PCR, lists solely in-frame clones and lacks some. The sample carries 50,000 or so clones, approximately 79% recorded once. CDR1 SNHLY and CDR2 FYNNEI come from the germline V gene. V trimming: 4 bases; J trimming: 13 bases; junction bases outside the gene matches: 13. This CDR3 region has 15 residues. The record originates from a study of radiotherapy plus CTLA-4 blockade in lung cancer. The source material was peripheral blood, sampled from a patient treated with radiotherapy plus ipilimumab. J is TRBJ2-1 and V is TRBV2; 10 bases align to TRBD2. The source of this sequence is a human donor with non-small cell lung cancer who had a partial response to radiotherapy plus ipilimumab. The CDR3 DNA follows: TGTGCCAGCAGTGTAAAGCGGGGGGGCACTGGGATCCAGTTCTTC. Translating gives CASSVKRGGTGIQFF.